This T cell receptor beta chain was found in a study of siplizumab effects on memory and regulatory T cells. Whole-study findings and limits: Significantly reduced by siplizumab was the cumulative frequency of alloreactive sequences, namely those traceable to unstimulated CD4+ memory cells. Naive T cells were seemingly more diverse than memory cells, and major contributions to the alloresponse seemed to be made by them.

TCRdb keeps only in-frame clones here, not all; method: immunoSEQ multiplex PCR. The sample includes 80,000 to 130,000 clones, about 91% seen only once; the top ten take 0.55% to 0.85%. The germline CDR1 and CDR2 sequences are SNHLY and FYNNEI. The CDR3 totals 12 residues. The V end was cut by 4 bases, the J end by 8 bases, with 6 bases between. As concerns this clone: Its target is not known.

This receptor was obtained from a human donor in good health. This chain joins TRBV2 and TRBJ1-6; D not resolved. Sample: Tregs sorted from blood. The CDR3 sequence: CASSAAYSPLHF. CDR3 bases: TGTGCCAGCAGTGCCGCGTATTCACCCCTCCACTTT.